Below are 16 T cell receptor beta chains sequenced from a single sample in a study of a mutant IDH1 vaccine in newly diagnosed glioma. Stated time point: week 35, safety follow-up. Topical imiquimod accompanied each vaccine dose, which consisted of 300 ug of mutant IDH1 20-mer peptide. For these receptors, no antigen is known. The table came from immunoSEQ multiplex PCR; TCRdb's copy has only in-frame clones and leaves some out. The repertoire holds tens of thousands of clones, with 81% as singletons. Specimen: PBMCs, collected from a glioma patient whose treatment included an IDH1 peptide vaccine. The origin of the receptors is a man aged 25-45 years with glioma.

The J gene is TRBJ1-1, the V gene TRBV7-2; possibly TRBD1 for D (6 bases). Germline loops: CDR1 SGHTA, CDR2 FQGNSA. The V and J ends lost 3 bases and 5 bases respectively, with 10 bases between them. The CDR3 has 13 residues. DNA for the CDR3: TGTGCCAGCAGCTTGCAGGGGTGGACTGAAGCTTTCTTT. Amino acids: CASSLQGWTEAFF.

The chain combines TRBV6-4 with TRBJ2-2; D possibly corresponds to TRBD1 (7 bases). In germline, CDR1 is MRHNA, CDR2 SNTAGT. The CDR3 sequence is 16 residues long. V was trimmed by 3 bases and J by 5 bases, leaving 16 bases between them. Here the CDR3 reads CASSERGGRETGELFF. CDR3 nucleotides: TGTGCCAGCAGTGAAAGAGGGGGCCGGGAGACCGGGGAGCTGTTTTTT.

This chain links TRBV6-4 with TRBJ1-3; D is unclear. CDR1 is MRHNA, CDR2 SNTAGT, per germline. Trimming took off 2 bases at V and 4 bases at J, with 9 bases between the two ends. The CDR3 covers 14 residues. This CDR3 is CASSDPLQGNTIYF. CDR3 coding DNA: TGTGCCAGCAGTGACCCCCTACAAGGAAACACCATATATTTT.

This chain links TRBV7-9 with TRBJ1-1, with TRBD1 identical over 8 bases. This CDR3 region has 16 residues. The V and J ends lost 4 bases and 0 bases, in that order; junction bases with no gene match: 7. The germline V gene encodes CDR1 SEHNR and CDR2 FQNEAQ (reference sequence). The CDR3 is CASSWGQEPLNTEAFF. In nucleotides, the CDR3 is TGTGCCAGCAGCTGGGGACAGGAACCTTTGAACACTGAAGCTTTCTTT.

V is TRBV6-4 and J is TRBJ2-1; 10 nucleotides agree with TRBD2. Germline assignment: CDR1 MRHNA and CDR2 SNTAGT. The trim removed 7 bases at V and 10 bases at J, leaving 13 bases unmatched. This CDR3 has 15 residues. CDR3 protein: CASTPVASGSNEQFF. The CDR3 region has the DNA TGTGCCAGCACCCCCGTGGCTAGCGGGAGCAACGAGCAGTTCTTC.

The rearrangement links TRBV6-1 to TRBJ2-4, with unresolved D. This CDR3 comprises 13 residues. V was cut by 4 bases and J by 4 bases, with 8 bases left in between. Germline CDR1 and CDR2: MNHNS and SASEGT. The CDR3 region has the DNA TGTGCCAGCAGTGGCACGCTTAAAAACATTCAGTACTTC. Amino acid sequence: CASSGTLKNIQYF.

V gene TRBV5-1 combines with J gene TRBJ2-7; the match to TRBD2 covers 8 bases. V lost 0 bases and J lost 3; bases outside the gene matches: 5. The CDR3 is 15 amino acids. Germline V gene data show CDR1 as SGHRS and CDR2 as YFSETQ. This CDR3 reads CASSLDAGGFYEQYF. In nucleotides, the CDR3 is TGCGCCAGCAGCTTGGACGCGGGGGGTTTCTACGAGCAGTACTTC.

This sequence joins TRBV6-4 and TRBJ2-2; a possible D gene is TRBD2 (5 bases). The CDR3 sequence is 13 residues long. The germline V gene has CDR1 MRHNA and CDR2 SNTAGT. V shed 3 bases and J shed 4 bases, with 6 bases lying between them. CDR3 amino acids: CASSEGSTGELFF. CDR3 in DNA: TGTGCCAGCAGTGAGGGGAGCACCGGGGAGCTGTTTTTT.

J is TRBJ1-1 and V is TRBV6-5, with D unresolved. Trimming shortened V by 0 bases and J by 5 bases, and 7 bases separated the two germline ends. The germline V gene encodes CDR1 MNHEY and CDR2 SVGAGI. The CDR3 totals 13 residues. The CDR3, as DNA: TGTGCCAGCAGTTACTCGTTGGTGACTGAAGCTTTCTTT. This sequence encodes CASSYSLVTEAFF.

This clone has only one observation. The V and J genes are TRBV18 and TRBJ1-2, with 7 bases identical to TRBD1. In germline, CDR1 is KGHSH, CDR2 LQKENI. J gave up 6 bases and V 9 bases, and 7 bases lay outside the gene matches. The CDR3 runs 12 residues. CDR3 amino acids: CASTGDDHGYTF. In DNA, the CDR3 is TGTGCCAGTACAGGGGACGACCATGGCTACACCTTC. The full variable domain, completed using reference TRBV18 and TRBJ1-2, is NAGVMQNPRHLVRRRGQEARLRCSPMKGHSHVYWYRQLPEEGLKFMVYLQKENIIDESGMPKERFSAEFPKEGPSILRIQQVVRGDSAAYFCASTGDDHGYTFGSGTRLTVV.

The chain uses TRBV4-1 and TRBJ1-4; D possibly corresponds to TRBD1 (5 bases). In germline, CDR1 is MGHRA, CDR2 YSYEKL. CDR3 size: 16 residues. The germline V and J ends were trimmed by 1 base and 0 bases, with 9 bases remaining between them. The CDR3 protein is CASSQGGTPTNEKLFF. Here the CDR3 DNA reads TGCGCCAGCAGCCAAGGCGGGACCCCAACTAATGAAAAACTGTTTTTT.

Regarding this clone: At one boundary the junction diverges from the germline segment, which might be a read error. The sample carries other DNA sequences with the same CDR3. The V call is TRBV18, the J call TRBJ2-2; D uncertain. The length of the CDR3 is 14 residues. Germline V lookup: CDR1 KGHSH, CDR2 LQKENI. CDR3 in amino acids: CASSPRSHTGELFF. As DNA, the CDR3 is TGTGCCAGCTCACCACGGTCTCACACTGGGGAGCTGTTTTTT. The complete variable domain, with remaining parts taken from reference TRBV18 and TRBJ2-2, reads NAGVMQNPRHLVRRRGQEARLRCSPMKGHSHVYWYRQLPEEGLKFMVYLQKENIIDESGMPKERFSAEFPKEGPSILRIQQVVRGDSAAYFCASSPRSHTGELFFGEGSRLTVL.

Here the CDR3 DNA reads TGTGCCGTCCAACAGGGGATGAACACTGAAGCTTTCTTT. Translated, it gives CAVQQGMNTEAFF. The V and J genes are TRBV10-3 and TRBJ1-1; 7 bases line up with TRBD1. The CDR3 totals 13 residues. V gave up 11 bases and J gave up 0 bases; unmatched junction bases: 6. Germline V lookup: CDR1 ENHRY, CDR2 SYGVKD.

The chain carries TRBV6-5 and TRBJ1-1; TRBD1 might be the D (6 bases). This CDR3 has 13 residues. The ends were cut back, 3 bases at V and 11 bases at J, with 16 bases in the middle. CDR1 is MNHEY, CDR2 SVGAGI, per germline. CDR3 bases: TGTGCCAGCAGTTATGGGACACTAAGTTTTGCTTTCTTT. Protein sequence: CASSYGTLSFAFF.

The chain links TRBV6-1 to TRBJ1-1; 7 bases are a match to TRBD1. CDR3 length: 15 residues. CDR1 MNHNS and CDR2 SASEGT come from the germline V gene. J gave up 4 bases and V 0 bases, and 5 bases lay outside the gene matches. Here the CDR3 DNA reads TGTGCCAGCAGTGAAGCAGGAGGGGGCATCACTGAAGCTTTCTTT. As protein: CASSEAGGGITEAFF.

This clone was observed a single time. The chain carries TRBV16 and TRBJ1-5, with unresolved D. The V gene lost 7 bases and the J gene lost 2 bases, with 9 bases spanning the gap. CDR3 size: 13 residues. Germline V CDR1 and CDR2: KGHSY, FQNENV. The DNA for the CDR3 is TGTGCCAGCACCAGTATCGGCAATCAGCCCCAGCATTTT. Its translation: CASTSIGNQPQHF. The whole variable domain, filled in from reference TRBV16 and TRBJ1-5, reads GEEVAQTPKHLVRGEGQKAKLYCAPIKGHSYVFWYQQVLKNEFKFLISFQNENVFDETGMPKERFSAKCLPNSPCSLEIQATKLEDSAVYFCASTSIGNQPQHFGDGTRLSIL.